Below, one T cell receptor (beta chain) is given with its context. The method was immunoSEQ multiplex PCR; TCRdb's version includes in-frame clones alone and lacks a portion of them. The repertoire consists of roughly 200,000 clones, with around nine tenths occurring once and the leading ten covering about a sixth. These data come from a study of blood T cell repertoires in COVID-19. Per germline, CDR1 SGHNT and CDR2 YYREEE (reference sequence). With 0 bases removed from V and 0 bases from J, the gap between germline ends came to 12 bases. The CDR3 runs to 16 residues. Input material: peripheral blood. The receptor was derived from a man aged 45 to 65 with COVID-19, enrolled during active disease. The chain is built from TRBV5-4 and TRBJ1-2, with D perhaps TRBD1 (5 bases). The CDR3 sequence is CASSLAAGLSNYGYTF. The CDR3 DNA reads TGTGCCAGCAGCTTGGCGGCAGGGCTTTCTAACTATGGCTACACCTTC.